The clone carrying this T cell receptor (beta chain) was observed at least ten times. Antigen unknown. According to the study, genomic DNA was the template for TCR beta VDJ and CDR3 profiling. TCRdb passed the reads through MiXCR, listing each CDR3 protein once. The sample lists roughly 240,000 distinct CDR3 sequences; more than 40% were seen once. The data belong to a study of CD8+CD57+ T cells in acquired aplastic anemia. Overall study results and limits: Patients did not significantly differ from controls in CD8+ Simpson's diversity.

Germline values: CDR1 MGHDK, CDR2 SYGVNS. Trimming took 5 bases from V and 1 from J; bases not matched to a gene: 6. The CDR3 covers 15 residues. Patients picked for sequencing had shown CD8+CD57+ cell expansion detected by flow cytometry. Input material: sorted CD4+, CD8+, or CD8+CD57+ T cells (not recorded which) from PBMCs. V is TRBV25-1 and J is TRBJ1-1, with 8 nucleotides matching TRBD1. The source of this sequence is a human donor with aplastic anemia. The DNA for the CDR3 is TGTGCCAGCAGTCGCGGACAGGGAGGGAACACTGAAGCTTTCTTT. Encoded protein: CASSRGQGGNTEAFF.